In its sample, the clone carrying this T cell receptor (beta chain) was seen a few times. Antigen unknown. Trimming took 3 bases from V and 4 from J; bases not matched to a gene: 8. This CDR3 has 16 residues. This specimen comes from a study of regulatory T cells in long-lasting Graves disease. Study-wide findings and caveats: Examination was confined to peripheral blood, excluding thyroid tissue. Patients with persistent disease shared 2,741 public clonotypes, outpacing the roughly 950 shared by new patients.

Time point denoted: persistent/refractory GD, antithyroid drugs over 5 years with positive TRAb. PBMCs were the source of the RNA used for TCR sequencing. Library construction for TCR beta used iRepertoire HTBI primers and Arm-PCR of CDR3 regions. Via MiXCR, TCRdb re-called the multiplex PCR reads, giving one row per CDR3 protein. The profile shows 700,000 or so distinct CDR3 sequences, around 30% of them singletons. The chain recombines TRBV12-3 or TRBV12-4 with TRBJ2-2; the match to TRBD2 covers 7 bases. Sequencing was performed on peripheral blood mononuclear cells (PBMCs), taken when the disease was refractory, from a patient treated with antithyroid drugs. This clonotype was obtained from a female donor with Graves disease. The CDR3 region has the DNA TGTGCCAGCAGTTTCGTAGGGACTATCGGCACCGGGGAGCTGTTTTTT. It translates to CASSFVGTIGTGELFF.